This is a list of T cell receptor beta chains from one sample in a study of T cells after yellow fever vaccination. TCRdb processed the 5' RACE reads anew with MiXCR; each CDR3 protein has one entry. The sample yields 65,000 to 90,000 distinct CDR3 sequences, roughly 7.7% seen once. Material: CD8+ T cells sorted from PBMCs, obtained on the day of the yellow fever booster vaccination. The receptors derive from a man between 25 and 39 years old who received the YFV17D yellow fever vaccine. Each CDR3 is given with its conserved first and last residue. D genes are given only for firm matches. Rows may omit the clone size; those that give it use once, few, many or a size class.

size: many; V: TRBV10-3; length: 14; J: TRBJ2-1; D: TRBD2; CDR3: CAISETSDWGEQFF; DNA: TGTGCCATCAGTGAAACTAGCGATTGGGGTGAGCAGTTCTTC
size: -; V: TRBV27; length: 18; J: TRBJ2-3; D: TRBD2; CDR3: CASSSLSGLAGVTDTQYF; DNA: TGTGCCAGCAGTTCGCTTTCGGGACTAGCGGGAGTCACAGATACGCAGTATTTT
size: -; V: TRBV6-2/TRBV6-3; length: 16; J: TRBJ2-5; D: TRBD2; CDR3: CASSYLRLAAQETQYF; DNA: TGTGCCAGCAGTTACCTCAGACTAGCGGCTCAAGAGACCCAGTACTTC
size: -; V: TRBV11-1; length: 18; J: TRBJ2-3; D: TRBD1; CDR3: CASSPTGGGGSITDTQYF; DNA: TGTGCCAGCAGCCCTACAGGGGGCGGCGGGAGTATTACAGATACGCAGTATTTT
size: -; V: TRBV5-5; length: 14; J: TRBJ1-3; D: -; CDR3: CASSLEGVGNTIYF; DNA: TGTGCCAGCAGCTTGGAGGGGGTTGGAAACACCATATATTTT
size: few; V: TRBV20-1; length: 15; J: TRBJ2-7; D: TRBD2; CDR3: CSARKLAGLSYEQYF; DNA: TGCAGTGCTAGAAAGCTAGCGGGCCTCTCCTACGAGCAGTACTTC
size: -; V: TRBV5-4; length: 16; J: TRBJ2-1; D: TRBD2; CDR3: CASSLGAGPPYNEQFF; DNA: TGTGCCAGCAGCTTGGGAGCGGGGCCTCCCTACAATGAGCAGTTCTTC
size: many; V: TRBV20-1; length: 13; J: TRBJ2-3; D: -; CDR3: CSARVTRTDTQYF; DNA: TGCAGTGCTAGAGTGACACGCACAGATACGCAGTATTTT
size: many; V: TRBV2; length: 17; J: TRBJ2-3; D: -; CDR3: CASISLGSIPSTDTQYF; DNA: TGTGCCAGCATATCCCTGGGAAGTATACCTAGCACAGATACGCAGTATTTT
size: few; V: TRBV29-1; length: 13; J: TRBJ2-7; D: TRBD2; CDR3: CSVSGGGSYEQYF; DNA: TGCAGCGTTTCCGGGGGGGGTTCCTACGAGCAGTACTTC
size: -; V: TRBV4-3; length: 13; J: TRBJ2-1; D: -; CDR3: CASSQDSVNEQFF; DNA: TGCGCCAGCAGCCAAGATTCGGTAAATGAGCAGTTCTTC
size: few; V: TRBV7-2; length: 15; J: TRBJ2-7; D: TRBD2; CDR3: CASSLSGLLSYEQYF; DNA: TGTGCCAGCAGCCTTAGCGGGCTGCTCTCCTACGAGCAGTACTTC
size: many; V: TRBV29-1; length: 12; J: TRBJ1-1; D: TRBD1; CDR3: CSVATGDAEAFF; DNA: TGCAGCGTCGCGACAGGGGACGCTGAAGCTTTCTTT
size: -; V: TRBV6-1; length: 13; J: TRBJ1-1; D: -; CDR3: CASSPPSDAEAFF; DNA: TGTGCCAGCAGCCCACCCAGCGACGCTGAAGCTTTCTTT
size: -; V: TRBV20-1; length: 14; J: TRBJ2-2; D: -; CDR3: CSGLGSPNTGELFF; DNA: TGCAGTGGGCTTGGTTCCCCGAACACCGGGGAGCTGTTTTTT
size: few; V: TRBV9; length: 11; J: TRBJ2-1; D: TRBD1; CDR3: CASGQGYEQFF; DNA: TGTGCCAGCGGACAGGGGTATGAGCAGTTCTTC
size: -; V: TRBV9; length: 15; J: TRBJ1-2; D: TRBD1; CDR3: CASSVTGTANYGYTF; DNA: TGTGCCAGCAGCGTTACCGGGACAGCTAACTATGGCTACACCTTC
size: few; V: TRBV9; length: 14; J: TRBJ2-3; D: TRBD2; CDR3: CASSPPGGGDTQYF; DNA: TGTGCCAGCAGCCCACCGGGAGGGGGAGATACGCAGTATTTT
size: many; V: TRBV9; length: 12; J: TRBJ2-7; D: -; CDR3: CASSAVPGQQYF; DNA: TGTGCCAGCAGCGCAGTCCCGGGACAGCAGTACTTC
size: many; V: TRBV9; length: 16; J: TRBJ2-1; D: -; CDR3: CASSAPLQGHYNEQFF; DNA: TGTGCCAGCAGCGCCCCACTTCAGGGGCACTACAATGAGCAGTTCTTC
size: few; V: TRBV10-3; length: 12; J: TRBJ2-7; D: TRBD1; CDR3: CAISQGAYEQYF; DNA: TGTGCCATCAGTCAGGGGGCCTACGAGCAGTACTTC
size: many; V: TRBV29-1; length: 13; J: TRBJ1-3; D: -; CDR3: CSVYGVGGNTIYF; DNA: TGCAGCGTATATGGAGTGGGTGGAAACACCATATATTTT
size: -; V: TRBV20-1; length: 13; J: TRBJ2-7; D: -; CDR3: CSARGGYSYEQYF; DNA: TGCAGTGCTAGAGGGGGCTACTCCTACGAGCAGTACTTC
size: -; V: TRBV3-1; length: 16; J: TRBJ2-1; D: -; CDR3: CASSQGRLAAYNEQFF; DNA: TGTGCCAGCAGCCAAGGTCGTCTAGCAGCATACAATGAGCAGTTCTTC
size: few; V: TRBV7-3; length: 14; J: TRBJ1-6; D: TRBD1; CDR3: CASSSGQSNSPLHF; DNA: TGTGCCAGCAGCTCGGGACAGAGCAATTCACCCCTCCACTTT
size: -; V: TRBV20-1; length: 17; J: TRBJ2-5; D: -; CDR3: CSAVRPSTPYFEETQYF; DNA: TGCAGTGCTGTAAGACCATCGACACCGTACTTTGAAGAGACCCAGTACTTC
size: few; V: TRBV5-6; length: 16; J: TRBJ2-7; D: TRBD2; CDR3: CASSLYRLAGGYEQYF; DNA: TGTGCCAGCAGCTTGTACCGACTAGCGGGAGGCTACGAGCAGTACTTC
size: -; V: TRBV2; length: 16; J: TRBJ2-1; D: TRBD2; CDR3: CASSENPGGSYNEQFF; DNA: TGTGCCAGCAGTGAGAACCCGGGGGGCTCCTACAATGAGCAGTTCTTC
size: few; V: TRBV7-9; length: 14; J: TRBJ2-5; D: -; CDR3: CASSPDDTEETQYF; DNA: TGTGCCAGCAGCCCTGACGACACTGAAGAGACCCAGTACTTC
size: medium-sized; V: TRBV6-6; length: 19; J: TRBJ2-2; D: -; CDR3: CASSYSRMVGERNTGELFF; DNA: TGTGCCAGCAGTTACTCCCGTATGGTTGGGGAGCGGAACACCGGGGAGCTGTTTTTT
size: -; V: TRBV4-3; length: 16; J: TRBJ2-1; D: -; CDR3: CASSQATGPPYNEQFF; DNA: TGCGCCAGCAGCCAAGCTACGGGACCCCCCTACAATGAGCAGTTCTTC
size: many; V: TRBV13; length: 14; J: TRBJ2-5; D: TRBD1; CDR3: CASSPPGGRETQYF; DNA: TGTGCCAGCAGCCCTCCAGGGGGACGGGAGACCCAGTACTTC
size: -; V: TRBV20-1; length: 17; J: TRBJ2-3; D: TRBD2; CDR3: CCARWPSGSLSTDTQYF; DNA: TGCTGTGCTAGGTGGCCTAGCGGGAGCCTTAGCACAGATACGCAGTATTTT
size: -; V: TRBV9; length: 15; J: TRBJ2-1; D: -; CDR3: CASSVGMGAHNEQFF; DNA: TGTGCCAGCAGCGTAGGCATGGGCGCCCACAATGAGCAGTTCTTC
size: -; V: TRBV3-1; length: 16; J: TRBJ2-4; D: TRBD2; CDR3: CASSQEGREAKTIQYF; DNA: TGTGCCAGCAGCCAAGAGGGTCGGGAGGCCAAAACCATTCAGTACTTC
size: -; V: TRBV5-6; length: 16; J: TRBJ2-2; D: -; CDR3: CASTNRGGPNTGELFF; DNA: TGTGCCAGCACCAACCGCGGCGGGCCCAACACCGGGGAGCTGTTTTTT
size: many; V: TRBV4-1; length: 15; J: TRBJ2-3; D: -; CDR3: CASSQSLGASDTQYF; DNA: TGCGCCAGCAGCCAATCCCTCGGGGCGTCAGATACGCAGTATTTT
size: -; V: TRBV4-3; length: 15; J: TRBJ2-5; D: TRBD2; CDR3: CASSQGLAWKETQYF; DNA: TGCGCCAGCAGCCAAGGACTAGCGTGGAAAGAGACCCAGTACTTC
size: -; V: TRBV2; length: 15; J: TRBJ2-3; D: TRBD2; CDR3: CASSDALAATDTQYF; DNA: TGTGCCAGCAGTGATGCCCTAGCGGCCACAGATACGCAGTATTTT
size: -; V: TRBV29-1; length: 13; J: TRBJ2-2; D: -; CDR3: CSVDQRDTGELFF; DNA: TGCAGCGTTGACCAGAGAGACACCGGGGAGCTGTTTTTT
size: few; V: TRBV29-1; length: 14; J: TRBJ2-2; D: TRBD1; CDR3: CSALDRGHTGELFF; DNA: TGCAGCGCGCTCGACAGGGGGCATACCGGGGAGCTGTTTTTT
size: few; V: TRBV15; length: 15; J: TRBJ2-3; D: TRBD2; CDR3: CATSGLAGSTDTQYF; DNA: TGTGCCACCAGCGGGTTAGCGGGTAGCACAGATACGCAGTATTTT
size: -; V: TRBV4-3; length: 15; J: TRBJ2-1; D: -; CDR3: CASSQEGGVYNEQFF; DNA: TGCGCCAGCAGCCAAGAAGGAGGGGTTTACAATGAGCAGTTCTTC
size: medium-sized; V: TRBV10-1; length: 14; J: TRBJ2-2; D: -; CDR3: CASSDVGRGGELFF; DNA: TGCGCCAGCAGTGATGTGGGGCGCGGCGGGGAGCTGTTTTTT
size: many; V: TRBV4-3; length: 15; J: TRBJ2-7; D: -; CDR3: CASSQGVAAIYEQYF; DNA: TGCGCCAGCAGCCAAGGTGTAGCGGCGATTTACGAGCAGTACTTC
size: -; V: TRBV15; length: 16; J: TRBJ2-1; D: -; CDR3: CATSGETRGLYNEQFF; DNA: TGTGCCACCAGCGGAGAAACAAGAGGGCTATACAATGAGCAGTTCTTC
size: -; V: TRBV5-1; length: 12; J: TRBJ1-1; D: -; CDR3: CASSLATDEAFF; DNA: TGCGCCAGCAGCTTGGCCACGGACGAAGCTTTCTTT
size: few; V: TRBV11-2; length: 15; J: TRBJ1-1; D: -; CDR3: CASSAGWGMNTEAFF; DNA: TGTGCCAGCAGCGCAGGATGGGGAATGAACACTGAAGCTTTCTTT
size: many; V: TRBV7-6; length: 14; J: TRBJ2-7; D: -; CDR3: CASSPLSLGYEQYF; DNA: TGTGCCAGCAGCCCACTCTCTCTAGGATACGAGCAGTACTTC
size: many; V: TRBV27; length: 12; J: TRBJ2-7; D: -; CDR3: CASSPGSYEQYF; DNA: TGTGCCAGCAGCCCGGGCAGCTACGAGCAGTACTTC
size: -; V: TRBV27; length: 15; J: TRBJ2-7; D: -; CDR3: CASSWGGGRRDEQYF; DNA: TGTGCCAGCAGTTGGGGGGGCGGGAGAAGAGACGAGCAGTACTTC
size: -; V: TRBV7-9; length: 17; J: TRBJ2-7; D: -; CDR3: CASSITYMGSPVLEQYF; DNA: TGTGCCAGCAGCATAACATATATGGGCAGCCCCGTGTTGGAGCAGTACTTC
size: -; V: TRBV29-1; length: 14; J: TRBJ2-2; D: -; CDR3: CSVEDSRNTGELFF; DNA: TGCAGCGTTGAGGACAGCAGAAACACCGGGGAGCTGTTTTTT
size: few; V: TRBV20-1; length: 13; J: TRBJ2-1; D: -; CDR3: CSASYGVGNEQFF; DNA: TGCAGTGCTAGCTATGGGGTTGGGAATGAGCAGTTCTTC